Below are 18 T cell receptor beta chains sequenced from a single sample in a study of shared clonotypes between healthy human individuals. Data came from immunoSEQ multiplex PCR; TCRdb stores just in-frame clones and leaves some out. The sample comprises about 490,000 clones, 65% to 80% of which are singletons, and around 12% rests with the top ten. Specimen: PBMCs. The source is a woman aged 40 to 50 in good health. Some clones in this sample may be carry-over from other donors' samples.

This sequence joins TRBV28 and TRBJ1-2, with D unresolved. Germline V gene lookup returns CDR1 MDHEN and CDR2 SYDVKM. This CDR3 has 12 amino acids. Trimming took off 8 bases at V and 5 bases at J, with 12 bases between the two ends. The CDR3 bases are TGTGCCAGCTCTTCTCGTCGGTATGGCTACACCTTC. Its translation is CASSSRRYGYTF.

CDR3 bases: TGTGCCACCGGGACTGGAGAGACCCAGTACTTC. Residues: CATGTGETQYF. This sequence joins TRBV6-1 and TRBJ2-5; TRBD2 is a possible D gene (6 bases). V was cut by 10 bases and J by 4 bases, with 10 bases left in between. Germline V gives CDR1 MNHNS, CDR2 SASEGT. The CDR3 loop spans 11 amino acids.

The rearrangement joins TRBV6-5 to TRBJ2-7; no definite D call. This CDR3 contains 15 residues. Germline V lookup: CDR1 MNHEY, CDR2 SVGAGI. The V gene lost 0 bases and the J gene lost 2 bases, with 11 bases spanning the gap. CDR3 region: CASSYSRQFPYEQYF. CDR3 in DNA: TGTGCCAGCAGTTACTCTCGGCAGTTCCCCTACGAGCAGTACTTC.

The chain employs TRBV4-1 and TRBJ1-4, with D possibly TRBD1 on 6 matching bases. V was trimmed by 0 bases and J by 4 bases, leaving 12 bases between them. This CDR3 comprises 16 residues. Germline V gives CDR1 MGHRA, CDR2 YSYEKL. This CDR3 is CASSQDPFRGNEKLFF. In nucleotides, the CDR3 is TGCGCCAGCAGCCAAGATCCGTTCAGGGGTAATGAAAAACTGTTTTTT.

The J gene is TRBJ2-1, the V gene TRBV6-1; TRBD2 matches at 10 bases. V trimming: 4 bases; J trimming: 2 bases; junction bases outside the gene matches: 14. The germline V gene encodes CDR1 MNHNS and CDR2 SASEGT. This CDR3 comprises 19 residues. The chain's CDR3 is CASSGTRTSGAGAYNEQFF. In nucleotides, the CDR3 is TGTGCCAGCAGTGGAACTCGGACTAGCGGAGCCGGCGCCTACAATGAGCAGTTCTTC.

The V gene is TRBV30, the J gene TRBJ1-2; D is unresolved. Trimming took off 0 bases at V and 2 bases at J, with 10 bases between the two ends. CDR3 length: 14 amino acids. From germline, CDR1 is GTSNPN and CDR2 SVGIG (reference sequence). The CDR3 region has the DNA TGTGCCTGGAGTGTACTTGGAGTAAACTATGGCTACACCTTC. Amino acid sequence: CAWSVLGVNYGYTF.

Notes on this clone: Given a much more abundant clone one base away, this may be a read error. The rearrangement links TRBV30 to TRBJ1-1; D remains ambiguous. The ends were cut back, 2 bases at V and 1 base at J, with 23 bases in the middle. Germline V gene data show CDR1 as GTSNPN and CDR2 as SVGIG (reference sequence). The CDR3 extends over 18 amino acids. CDR3 in amino acids: CAWSPFGLGVLGNTEAFF. In nucleotides, the CDR3 is TGTGCCTGGAGTCCCTTCGGCTTGGGTGTGTTAGGGAACACTGAAGCTTTCTTT.

This chain uses TRBV6-4 with TRBJ2-2, with D possibly being TRBD1 (6 bases). From germline, CDR1 is MRHNA and CDR2 SNTAGT. Trimming took off 2 bases at V and 0 bases at J, with 10 bases between the two ends. The CDR3 consists of 16 residues. The CDR3 DNA reads as TGTGCCAGCAGTGACATCGGGACAACGAACACCGGGGAGCTGTTTTTT. Encoded protein: CASSDIGTTNTGELFF.

The chain couples TRBV9 to TRBJ2-2; 16 nucleotides agree with TRBD2. Germline-derived CDR1 and CDR2 are SGDLS and YYNGEE. Trimming at V came to 4 bases and at J to 6 bases, leaving 9 bases not matched to a gene. The CDR3 has 18 amino acids. CDR3 DNA sequence: TGTGCCAGCAGCCCAGGGAGGGGACTAGCGGGAGGGGCCGGGGAGCTGTTTTTT. Translated: CASSPGRGLAGGAGELFF.

This clone was picked up one time. The V call is TRBV5-4, the J call TRBJ1-3; 7 bases are shared with TRBD1. The CDR3 is 16 residues long. Germline V gene data show CDR1 as SGHNT and CDR2 as YYREEE (reference sequence). Unmatched junction bases numbered 7, after V lost 4 bases and J lost 0 bases. Here the CDR3 DNA reads TGTGCCAGCAGCCAACCCGGGACAGACTCTGGAAACACCATATATTTT. Translated: CASSQPGTDSGNTIYF.

With respect to this clone: A far more abundant clone sits one base away, making this likely a read error. The gene calls are TRBV2 and TRBJ1-5; D gene ambiguous. Trimming pared 6 bases from V and 2 bases from J, leaving 11 bases between. The CDR3 is made up of 14 amino acids. From germline, CDR1 is SNHLY and CDR2 FYNNEI. For the CDR3, the DNA is TGTGCCAGCAGCTACGGATATGGCAATCAGCCCCAGCATTTT. Amino acid sequence: CASSYGYGNQPQHF.

The chain couples TRBV27 to TRBJ1-1; D unresolved. Between the trimmed V and J ends, which lost 6 bases and 1 base, there was a span of 9 bases. Per germline, CDR1 MNHEY and CDR2 SMNVEV (reference sequence). CDR3 size: 13 residues. The DNA of the CDR3 is TGTGCCAGCAGCGAACAAAGGAACACTGAAGCTTTCTTT. As protein: CASSEQRNTEAFF.

The CDR3 coding sequence is TGTGCCAGCAGCTTAGCAGTGACAGGGGGCTACACTGAAGCTTTCTTT. Translated: CASSLAVTGGYTEAFF. The rearrangement uses TRBV7-8 and TRBJ1-1; 10 positions match TRBD1. This CDR3 has 16 amino acids. The J segment lost 3 bases and the V segment lost 0 bases, leaving 4 bases of the junction unmatched. Germline assignment: CDR1 SGHVS and CDR2 FQNEAQ. The whole variable domain, remainder taken from reference TRBV7-8 and TRBJ1-1, is GAGVSQSPRYKVAKRGQDVALRCDPISGHVSLFWYQQALGQGPEFLTYFQNEAQLDKSGLPSDRFFAERPEGSVSTLKIQRTQQEDSAVYLCASSLAVTGGYTEAFFGQGTRLTVV.

This clone was detected ten times or more. The V call is TRBV7-3, the J call TRBJ1-1; 10 bases are a match to TRBD1. V trimming: 5 bases; J trimming: 11 bases; junction bases outside the gene matches: 20. Germline loops: CDR1 SGHTA, CDR2 FQGTGA. This CDR3 has 17 residues. CDR3 amino acids: CASSPIYPYGTGVVAFF. In DNA form, the CDR3 reads TGTGCCAGCAGCCCAATCTACCCCTACGGGACAGGGGTCGTGGCTTTCTTT.

The rearrangement uses TRBV5-1 and TRBJ2-7, with 10 nucleotides matching TRBD1. J lost 3 bases, V lost 5 bases, and 5 bases had no gene match. Germline V gene sequence: CDR1 SGHRS, CDR2 YFSETQ. The CDR3 runs 14 residues. CDR3 in amino acids: CASRDGTGVYEQYF. The CDR3 DNA reads TGCGCCAGCAGGGATGGGACAGGGGTCTACGAGCAGTACTTC.

This clone was seen just once. The chain has TRBV7-2 and TRBJ1-3; 10 bases are shared with TRBD1. Losses at the gene ends were 5 bases for V and 3 bases for J; bases not matched to a gene: 4. The CDR3 totals 15 residues. The V gene's germline CDR1 is SGHTA and CDR2 FQGNSA. The CDR3 coding sequence is TGTGCCAGCAGCCGGGACAGGGGAAGTGGAAACACCATATATTTT. This codes for CASSRDRGSGNTIYF.

This clone occurred a few times. The V and J genes are TRBV6-4 and TRBJ1-2; 10 bases are a match to TRBD1. The V and J ends lost 6 bases and 0 bases, in that order; junction bases with no gene match: 7. CDR1 is MRHNA and CDR2 is SNTAGT in the germline V gene. There are 16 residues in the CDR3. CDR3 in DNA: TGTGCCAGCAGCCCCGGGACAGGGGCCCCTAACTATGGCTACACCTTC. This encodes CASSPGTGAPNYGYTF.

This clone appeared once. The rearrangement joins TRBV2 to TRBJ2-7; 11 bases are shared with TRBD2. With 1 base clipped from V and 3 bases from J, the junction kept 2 bases outside the gene matches. Germline V gene lookup returns CDR1 SNHLY and CDR2 FYNNEI. This CDR3 spans 15 amino acids. CDR3 amino acids: CASSEGLAGGYEQYF. The CDR3 coding sequence is TGTGCCAGCAGTGAAGGGCTAGCGGGAGGCTACGAGCAGTACTTC.